This TCR beta chain was sequenced in a study of post-analysis software for immune sequencing data. Study in general: Recorded disease courses covered relapsing-remitting, secondary progressive and progressive-relapsing multiple sclerosis. Some patients had no subtype annotation. The study, taken as a whole, reports: Under F measure analysis, samples from one preparation batch co-clustered strongly. For normalized Chao1 diversity, multiple sclerosis patients scored significantly lower than controls did. About 5 TRBV segments (TRBV5-6, TRBV5-1 and TRBV20-1 among them) occurred more frequently in patients than in controls.

Included in the TCR beta cDNA libraries were unique molecular identifiers. T cells numbering roughly 0.85 to 10 million gave rise to around 500,000 cDNA molecules. From the PCR reads, TCRdb called clonotypes with MiXCR, one entry per CDR3 protein. The sample lists 350,000 to 500,000 distinct CDR3 sequences; more than 30% were seen once. This clonotype was observed a few times. Its antigen is unidentified. Trimming cost V 4 bases and J 4 bases, with 9 bases left between them. Germline V gene lookup returns CDR1 ENHRY and CDR2 SYGVKD. This CDR3 comprises 13 residues. The gene calls are TRBV10-3 and TRBJ2-3; D is unresolved. The sequencing sample was made of blood. The sequence came from a girl under 10 years old with multiple sclerosis. In DNA form, the CDR3 reads TGTGCCATCAGTGGGACCAGAGCAGATACGCAGTATTTT. Translating gives CAISGTRADTQYF.